This TCR beta chain appears in the sequencing data of a study of cytomegalovirus exposure and HLA in healthy donors. This clone appeared a few times. The antigen is undetermined. Study-level points and caveats: With further analysis later on, most CMV-associated TCR beta chains appeared HLA-restricted. A prior analysis recorded that most TCR beta V segments were productive about 87% or about 30% of the time.

With V trimmed by 2 bases and J by 0 bases, 6 bases remained unmatched. The length of the CDR3 is 17 residues. Germline V gene lookup returns CDR1 KGHSH and CDR2 LQKENI. The study ran its PCR with 60 Vbeta and 13 Jbeta primers. TCRdb's table, derived via immunoSEQ multiplex PCR, lists solely in-frame clones and lacks some. The table lists about 210,000 clones, around 83% of them singletons. The clonotype was recovered from a man aged 35 to 55 in good health and CMV-seropositive. This chain connects TRBV18 to TRBJ2-7, with 11 bases matching TRBD2. Sequenced input: PBMCs. The CDR3 DNA is TGTGCCAGCTCACCAACTAGCGGGGGATCAAGCTCCTACGAGCAGTACTTC. Amino acid sequence: CASSPTSGGSSSYEQYF.